This T cell receptor beta chain was captured by sequencing in a study of PD-1 blockade in classical Hodgkin lymphoma. This CDR3 spans 16 amino acids. Germline CDR1 reads LGHNT; CDR2 reads FRNRAP. Trimming left V 3 bases short and J 2 bases short, with 13 bases between. Clones were sequenced by immunoSEQ multiplex PCR, and TCRdb holds only the in-frame ones, with some missing. The data show 1,900 or so clones, approximately 82% seen once. All the patients suffered relapse after autologous stem cell transplantation, and brentuximab vedotin exposure differed. From thawed PBMCs, CD8+ T cells were isolated by magnetic negative selection.

This receptor was identified in a human donor with classical Hodgkin lymphoma. This material consisted of CD8+ T cells from blood, taken at baseline. The chain is built from TRBV12-5 and TRBJ2-2; weak D call: TRBD1 (6 bases). The CDR3 loop is CASGFGGTTNTGELFF. The CDR3, as DNA: TGTGCTAGTGGTTTCGGTGGGACAACTAACACCGGGGAGCTGTTTTTT.